The clone carrying this T cell receptor (beta chain) was seen a handful of times. The protocol was immunoSEQ multiplex PCR, while the TCRdb copy is restricted to in-frame clones and leaves out a portion. The sample includes about 34,000 clones, around 83% of them seen just once. This entry belongs to a study of control samples from healthy donors and cancer patients. In germline, CDR1 is LNHDA, CDR2 SQIVND (reference sequence). CDR3 size: 15 residues. Between the trimmed V and J ends, which lost 5 bases and 2 bases, there was a span of 16 bases. J is TRBJ2-7 and V is TRBV19, with a tentative D call TRBD1 (7 bases). Material: PBMCs. This sequence was found in a middle-aged woman with lung cancer. CDR3 DNA: TGTGCCAGTAGTCCAAGGGCAGGGGGGACCTACGAGCAGTACTTC. This encodes CASSPRAGGTYEQYF.